This TCR beta chain derives from a study of T-cell reconstitution after alpha-beta-depleted transplantation in children. Preparation of the TCRbeta library was carried out with unique molecular identifiers. TCRdb re-called the PCR reads with MiXCR, one entry per CDR3 protein. The sample lists about 74,000 distinct CDR3 sequences, 14% occurring once. CDR3 length: 13 amino acids. CDR1 and CDR2 (germline): MNHNY, SVGAGI (reference sequence). Concerning this clonotype: Its target is unknown. The junction departs from germline at one end; a sequencing error may be responsible.

General study findings and limits: After transplant, at about two months, alpha-beta T cells were reportedly derived from several hundred expanded graft clones. It was newly produced T cells that mostly accounted for T-cell counts and diversity one year after transplant. Elevated TCRbeta diversity at day 60 was traced, in some patients, to surviving recipient T cells and thymic progenitors.

This receptor was obtained from a male patient aged 2 to 9 who had a stem cell transplant for acute lymphoblastic leukemia, so the T cells may come from the graft donor. This material consisted of PBMCs, mostly from graft donor cells, taken 180 days after TCRalphabeta/CD19-depleted stem cell transplant. The chain uses TRBV6-6 and TRBJ2-5, with D hard to call. DNA of the CDR3: TGTGCCAGCAGGGGTCCCCGAGGAGAGACCCAGTACTTT. This translates into CASRGPRGETQYF.